These 21 T cell receptor beta chains were all obtained from the same sample, sequenced in a study of cytomegalovirus exposure and HLA in healthy donors. It was with 60 Vbeta and 13 Jbeta primers that the PCR ran. The data were produced by immunoSEQ multiplex PCR, yet TCRdb's version contains in-frame clones alone and is incomplete. The repertoire holds more than 95,000 clones, with around 78% as singletons. The specimen sequenced was PBMCs. The receptors stem from a man aged 40-55 years in good health and CMV-seronegative.

The rearrangement uses TRBV7-6 and TRBJ2-6; TRBD2 matches 7 bases. This CDR3 comprises 17 residues. After removal of 3 bases from V and 4 bases from J, the junction contained 9 bases not matched to a gene. Germline CDR1 and CDR2: SGHVS and FNYEAQ. The CDR3 bases are TGTGCCAGCAGCTTGGGAGGGATAAGGACCGGGGCCAACGTCCTGACTTTC. It encodes CASSLGGIRTGANVLTF.

The chain carries TRBV5-5 and TRBJ1-1, with D uncertain. V dropped 0 bases and J dropped 11 bases, with 14 bases sitting between them. In germline, CDR1 is SGHKS, CDR2 YYEKEE (reference sequence). The CDR3 runs to 13 residues. CDR3: CASSLGSYPGAFF. In DNA form, the CDR3 reads TGTGCCAGCAGCTTGGGGTCTTACCCCGGGGCTTTCTTT.

This chain connects TRBV5-4 to TRBJ1-6, with TRBD1 matching over 7 bases. Germline values: CDR1 SGHNT, CDR2 YYREEE (reference sequence). The CDR3 sequence is 15 residues long. Trimming cost V 4 bases and J 10 bases; bases outside gene matches: 11. The CDR3, as DNA: TGTGCCAGCAGCCGACGGGAGGGGGCCGGGTCACCCCTCCACTTT. Protein product: CASSRREGAGSPLHF.

The DNA of the CDR3 is TGTGCCAGCAGCTTAAGAGGCGGGTACGAAAACATTCAGTACTTC. This gives the protein CASSLRGGYENIQYF. The chain joins TRBV5-6 to TRBJ2-4; possibly TRBD2 for D (5 bases). Germline V gives CDR1 SGHDT, CDR2 YYEEEE. V was pared by 2 bases and J by 5 bases, with 14 bases between. This CDR3 contains 15 residues.

The J gene is TRBJ2-5, the V gene TRBV6-5, with D tentatively TRBD2 (6 bases). V was pared by 5 bases and J by 5 bases, with 18 bases between. Germline V lookup: CDR1 MNHEY, CDR2 SVGAGI. This CDR3 region has 15 residues. CDR3 amino acids: CASSPGGANTETQYF. CDR3 nucleotides: TGTGCCAGCAGTCCAGGCGGGGCAAATACGGAGACCCAGTACTTC.

J is TRBJ2-1 and V is TRBV5-1, with a weak D call TRBD2 (6 bases). This CDR3 has 12 residues. Per germline, CDR1 SGHRS and CDR2 YFSETQ. V shed 5 bases and J shed 7 bases, with 10 bases lying between them. The CDR3 spells CASSTGRNEQFF. The CDR3 DNA follows: TGCGCCAGCAGTACGGGGAGGAATGAGCAGTTCTTC.

In regard to this clone: Other DNA sequences in the sample encode the same CDR3. This chain links TRBV7-2 with TRBJ1-3, with 10 bases aligning to TRBD1. Germline trimming cut 5 bases from V and 4 bases from J; bases unmatched to any gene: 5. The CDR3 consists of 15 residues. The germline V gene encodes CDR1 SGHTA and CDR2 FQGNSA. The CDR3 is CASSPGQGGGNTIYF. The CDR3 nucleotides are TGTGCCAGCAGCCCCGGACAGGGGGGAGGAAACACCATATATTTT. Drawing the rest from reference TRBV7-2 and TRBJ1-3, the complete variable domain is GAGVSQSPSNKVTEKGKDVELRCDPISGHTALYWYRQSLGQGLEFLIYFQGNSAPDKSGLPSDRFSAERTGGSVSTLTIQRTQQEDSAVYLCASSPGQGGGNTIYFGEGSWLTVV.

The gene calls are TRBV7-9 and TRBJ2-7, with D perhaps matching TRBD1 (6 bases). Germline V lookup: CDR1 SEHNR, CDR2 FQNEAQ (reference sequence). The CDR3 loop spans 15 amino acids. The V and J ends lost 6 bases and 2 bases respectively, with 17 bases between them. The CDR3 DNA reads as TGTGCCAGCAGTTTAACCAGGGGCATAGCCTACGAGCAGTACTTC. This translates into CASSLTRGIAYEQYF.

The chain uses TRBV10-3 and TRBJ2-1, with 11 bases lining up with TRBD2. V dropped 6 bases and J dropped 5; count of bases not matched to a gene: 3. Germline V gives CDR1 ENHRY, CDR2 SYGVKD. This CDR3 is built from 14 residues. CDR3 sequence: CAIRLAGDHNEQFF. In DNA, the CDR3 is TGTGCCATCAGACTAGCGGGGGACCACAATGAGCAGTTCTTC.

This sequence joins TRBV28 and TRBJ1-2; D remains ambiguous. The CDR3 loop spans 11 amino acids. V was pared by 4 bases and J by 5 bases, with 5 bases between. Germline values: CDR1 MDHEN, CDR2 SYDVKM. CDR3 DNA: TGTGCCAGCAGTTCCCCTTATGGCTACACCTTC. It yields the protein CASSSPYGYTF.

V usage is TRBV4-2 and J usage is TRBJ1-5; D possibly corresponds to TRBD1 (6 bases). The CDR3 totals 16 residues. Looked up from germline, CDR1 is LGHNA and CDR2 is YNFKEQ. The V gene lost 3 bases and the J gene lost 6 bases, with 18 bases spanning the gap. The CDR3 spells CASSHPGPPQGQPQHF. As DNA, the CDR3 is TGTGCCAGCAGCCACCCCGGCCCCCCACAGGGTCAGCCCCAGCATTTT.

The chain is built from TRBV9 and TRBJ2-2; weak D call: TRBD1 (6 bases). Trimming stripped 5 bases from V and 6 bases from J, with 11 bases between. CDR3 length: 13 amino acids. From germline, CDR1 is SGDLS and CDR2 YYNGEE. The chain's CDR3 is CASSQGFPGELFF. The DNA for the CDR3 is TGTGCCAGCAGTCAGGGGTTTCCCGGGGAGCTGTTTTTT.

Concerning this clone: The identical CDR3 is also encoded by other nucleotide sequences in the sample. The chain recombines TRBV9 with TRBJ1-2, with D possibly matching TRBD1 (5 bases). Germline lookup yields CDR1 SGDLS and CDR2 YYNGEE. Trimming cost V 0 bases and J 4 bases, with 7 bases left between them. This CDR3 region has 13 residues. The CDR3 DNA reads as TGTGCCAGCAGCGTAGGGGGGGGCTATGGCTACACCTTC. This gives the protein CASSVGGGYGYTF.

The rearrangement links TRBV7-9 to TRBJ2-5, with D maybe TRBD2 (5 bases). CDR1 and CDR2 (germline): SEHNR, FQNEAQ (reference sequence). V was clipped by 5 bases and J by 4 bases, with 11 bases between them. This CDR3 region has 13 residues. The CDR3 nucleotides are TGTGCCAGCAGCGTAAACAGCGGAGAGACCCAGTACTTC. Amino acids: CASSVNSGETQYF.

This rearrangement joins TRBV11-2 to TRBJ2-3; a weak D match, TRBD2 (5 bases). Trimming cost V 1 base and J 2 bases, with 13 bases left between them. The CDR3 consists of 16 residues. Germline CDR1 is SGHAT and CDR2 is FQNNGV. In DNA form, the CDR3 reads TGTGCCAGCAGCTTAGCGTACCGGGATTCCACAGATACGCAGTATTTT. This gives the protein CASSLAYRDSTDTQYF.

This chain uses TRBV6-1 with TRBJ1-5; 8 positions match TRBD1. Germline CDR1 and CDR2: MNHNS and SASEGT. The CDR3 totals 18 residues. Germline trimming cut 0 bases from V and 4 bases from J; bases unmatched to any gene: 11. CDR3 sequence reads: CASSEADIRDRPNQPQHF. In DNA form, the CDR3 reads TGTGCCAGCAGTGAAGCGGATATACGGGACAGGCCTAATCAGCCCCAGCATTTT.

J is TRBJ2-7 and V is TRBV10-3; TRBD2 is a possible D gene (6 bases). V shed 2 bases and J shed 1 base, with 9 bases lying between them. The CDR3 is 14 amino acids. In germline, CDR1 is ENHRY, CDR2 SYGVKD. The CDR3 region is CAISESRGSYEQYF. Written as DNA, the CDR3 is TGTGCCATCAGTGAGAGTCGGGGGTCCTACGAGCAGTACTTC.

V and J are TRBV15 and TRBJ1-1; D gene unclear. Germline CDR1 reads LNHNV; CDR2 reads YYDKDF (reference sequence). V was shortened by 1 base and J by 8 bases, with 14 bases between the two germline ends. CDR3 size: 14 residues. The CDR3 DNA is TGTGCCACCAGCAGAGCCAAATTACCGGGGGAAGCTTTCTTT. Its translation is CATSRAKLPGEAFF.

The V gene is TRBV12-5, the J gene TRBJ2-2; 8 positions match TRBD1. This CDR3 spans 15 amino acids. The ends lost 7 bases at V and 3 bases at J; junction bases unmatched: 7. The V gene's germline CDR1 is LGHNT and CDR2 FRNRAP. The CDR3: CASAVTGVYTGELFF. Written as DNA, the CDR3 is TGTGCTAGTGCCGTGACAGGGGTGTACACCGGGGAGCTGTTTTTT. Full variable domain (remainder filled in from reference TRBV12-5 and TRBJ2-2): DARVTQTPRHKVTEMGQEVTMRCQPILGHNTVFWYRQTMMQGLELLAYFRNRAPLDDSGMPKDRFSAEMPDATLATLKIQPSEPRDSAVYFCASAVTGVYTGELFFGEGSRLTVL.

Worth noting for this clone: One end of the junction is discordant with germline, which a read error may explain. This chain uses TRBV14 with TRBJ1-2, with TRBD1 identical over 7 bases. The CDR3 runs to 14 residues. Germline CDR1 is SGHDN and CDR2 is FVKESK. The CDR3 bases are TGTGCCAGCAGCAGAGGACAGGTTCACTATGGCTACGCCTTC. It is translated as CASSRGQVHYGYAF. Looking up the rest from reference TRBV14 and TRBJ1-2 gives the full variable domain: EAGVTQFPSHSVIEKGQTVTLRCDPISGHDNLYWYRRVMGKEIKFLLHFVKESKQDESGMPNNRFLAERTGGTYSTLKVQPAELEDSGVYFCASSRGQVHYGYAFGSGTRLTVV.

CDR3: CASGVRRETQYF. The CDR3 DNA reads as TGTGCCAGCGGAGTACGGAGGGAGACCCAGTACTTC. The chain joins TRBV7-9 to TRBJ2-5; tentatively, D is TRBD2 (5 bases). CDR3 size: 12 residues. Germline CDR1 reads SEHNR; CDR2 reads FQNEAQ (reference sequence). Trimming removed 8 bases from V and 5 bases from J, with 12 bases in between. The full variable domain, its missing parts supplied by reference TRBV7-9 and TRBJ2-5, is DTGVSQNPRHKITKRGQNVTFRCDPISEHNRLYWYRQTLGQGPEFLTYFQNEAQLEKSRLLSDRFSAERPKGSFSTLEIQRTEQGDSAMYLCASGVRRETQYFGPGTRLLVL.